These T cell receptor beta chains were read from a single sample in a study of cytomegalovirus exposure and HLA in healthy donors. Repertoires were generated with immunoSEQ multiplex PCR, while TCRdb's copy carries only in-frame clones and drops some. The sample has roughly 100,000 clones; roughly 82% are singletons. The sample taken for sequencing was PBMCs. These receptors all come from a man in his fifties in good health and CMV-seronegative. Each CDR3 is given with its conserved first and last residue. A D gene is named only where the DNA matches it firmly. Some rows mark clone size as missing; the rest say once, few, many or name a class of expanded clone.

CDR3: CASSPSGTGSTDTQYF
DNA: TGTGCCAGCTCACCTTCCGGGACAGGCAGCACAGATACGCAGTATTTT
D: TRBD1
size: NA
V: TRBV18
J: TRBJ2-3

CDR3: CASAPFRTGIVQFF
DNA: TGTGCCAGCGCCCCTTTTCGTACAGGGATTGTGCAGTTCTTC
D: NA
size: NA
V: TRBV28
J: TRBJ2-1

CDR3: CASSQDAGGQYEQYF
DNA: TGTGCCAGCAGCCAAGACGCAGGAGGTCAGTACGAGCAGTACTTC
D: NA
size: NA
V: TRBV4-2
J: TRBJ2-7

CDR3: CASSEQNSPLHF
DNA: TGTGCCAGTAGTGAACAAAATTCACCCCTCCACTTT
D: NA
size: NA
V: TRBV19
J: TRBJ1-6

CDR3: CASSPRQGDGYTF
DNA: TGTGCCAGCTCACCTCGACAGGGAGATGGCTACACCTTC
D: TRBD1
size: NA
V: TRBV18
J: TRBJ1-2

CDR3: CASSLTLLNEQFF
DNA: TGCGCCAGCAGCTTAACACTACTCAATGAGCAGTTCTTC
D: NA
size: NA
V: TRBV5-1
J: TRBJ2-1

CDR3: CASSPTVGNQPQHF
DNA: TGTGCCAGCTCACCGACAGTAGGCAATCAGCCCCAGCATTTT
D: NA
size: few
V: TRBV18
J: TRBJ1-5

CDR3: CASSLTSGGTDTQYF
DNA: TGTGCCAGCAGCTTAACTAGCGGGGGAACAGATACGCAGTATTTT
D: TRBD2
size: NA
V: TRBV11-3
J: TRBJ2-3

CDR3: CASSTDRANTEAFF
DNA: TGCGCCAGCAGTACCGACAGGGCCAACACTGAAGCTTTCTTT
D: TRBD1
size: once
V: TRBV5-1
J: TRBJ1-1

CDR3: CSSSSPGLAGVYTDTQYF
DNA: TGTTCCAGCAGCTCGCCGGGACTAGCGGGGGTATACACAGATACGCAGTATTTT
D: TRBD2
size: NA
V: TRBV7-9
J: TRBJ2-3

CDR3: CASSLRETQYF
DNA: TGTGCCAGCAGCTTACGAGAGACCCAGTACTTC
D: NA
size: NA
V: TRBV13
J: TRBJ2-5

CDR3: CASSAGAGVEKLFF
DNA: TGTGCCAGCAGCGCGGGAGCAGGGGTTGAAAAACTGTTTTTT
D: NA
size: NA
V: TRBV7-9
J: TRBJ1-4

CDR3: CAWSVSSQGKLFF
DNA: TGTGCCTGGAGTGTATCGTCACAGGGGAAACTGTTTTTT
D: TRBD1
size: few
V: TRBV30
J: TRBJ1-4

CDR3: CASSRRDRGRGYTF
DNA: TGTGCCAGCAGTCGGCGGGACAGGGGGCGAGGCTACACCTTC
D: TRBD1
size: NA
V: TRBV6-5
J: TRBJ1-2

CDR3: CAIRGWEDGGTGELFF
DNA: TGTGCCATCAGGGGGTGGGAGGACGGTGGCACCGGGGAGCTGTTTTTT
D: NA
size: once
V: TRBV10-3
J: TRBJ2-2